This T cell receptor beta chain is drawn from a study of regulatory T cells in long-lasting Graves disease. Study details: Recently diagnosed Graves' patients had received antithyroid drugs for under 3 months.

The time point is: newly diagnosed GD, antithyroid drugs for less than 3 months. From RNA extracted from PBMCs, the TCR library was made. Ten or more counts support this clonotype. Germline V gives CDR1 MNHEY, CDR2 SVGAGI. The V and J ends lost 4 bases and 8 bases, in that order; junction bases with no gene match: 19. This CDR3 region has 17 residues. Construction of TCR beta libraries relied on iRepertoire HTBI primers and on Arm-PCR targeting CDR3 regions. TCRdb re-called the multiplex PCR reads through MiXCR, storing one row per CDR3 protein. The table shows about 520,000 distinct CDR3 sequences, with approximately 12% occurring only once. These data also formed part of another study, on T cells in Graves' hyperthyroidism and ophthalmopathy. That publication notes: The patients, who ranged from 18 to 65 in age, presented with newly diagnosed hyperthyroidism lasting under 2 months. Researchers ran a first-round RT-PCR on the TCR CDR3 using the HTBI primer set.

The material sequenced was peripheral blood mononuclear cells (PBMCs), taken at new diagnosis, from a patient treated with antithyroid drugs. The V and J genes are TRBV6-5 and TRBJ1-2; 7 bases line up with TRBD1. This TCR derives from a woman in her 30s with Graves disease. In DNA form, the CDR3 reads TGTGCCAGCAGTTCCAAAGAAGGGGGCAGCCGGAGCTGGGGCTACACCTTC. Its protein product is CASSSKEGGSRSWGYTF.